This paragraph covers one T cell receptor (beta chain) sequence. This sample is drawn from a study of T cell changes during pregnancy in multiple sclerosis. Clones were sequenced by immunoSEQ multiplex PCR, and TCRdb holds only the in-frame ones, with some missing. Of about 66,000 clones listed, roughly 90% are singletons. The receptor was isolated from a female donor with multiple sclerosis, enrolled in a pregnancy study. The material was CD8+ T cells from peripheral blood mononuclear cells, obtained before pregnancy.

The CDR3 region has the DNA TGTGCCAGCAGCATAGGCTCGGGGTCCGGGGAGCTGTTTTTT. It specifies CASSIGSGSGELFF. The gene calls are TRBV9 and TRBJ2-2; TRBD2 might be the D (5 bases). Germline CDR1 SGDLS, CDR2 YYNGEE. V was trimmed by 4 bases and J by 6 bases, leaving 13 bases between them. The CDR3 length is 14 residues.